Sequencing of this T cell receptor (beta chain) was carried out in a study of cytomegalovirus exposure and HLA in healthy donors. Regarding the study as a whole: TCR beta V- and J-gene trimming was later associated with a missense DCLRE1C variant. Analyses of presence and absence presupposed an approximately uniform sequencing depth across donors. It was 150 to 200 TCR beta chains that were listed as cytomegalovirus-associated.

The germline CDR1 and CDR2 sequences are SQVTM and ANQGSEA. V was trimmed by 7 bases and J by 10 bases, leaving 19 bases between them. The CDR3 is 12 amino acids. Regarding donors, all were healthy bone marrow donors. Primers included in the PCR were 60 Vbeta and 13 Jbeta primers. Profiling relied on immunoSEQ multiplex PCR, and the TCRdb table lists in-frame clones only, not all of them. This table has about 250,000 clones, 72% appearing once. Comments on this clone: Its antigen is currently unknown.

The chain links TRBV29-1 to TRBJ1-1; weak D call: TRBD1 (5 bases). The source is a female donor in good health and CMV-seronegative. Sequenced material: PBMCs. The chain's CDR3 is CSAVGGGLGAFF. CDR3 coding DNA: TGCAGCGCCGTGGGGGGTGGCTTGGGAGCTTTCTTT.